This TCR beta chain was captured in a study of OX40 agonist ivuxolimab in advanced cancers. Describing the broader study: Ivuxolimab, which targeted the costimulatory receptor OX40 (CD134), was an agonistic, fully human IgG2 monoclonal antibody. A male proportion of almost 85% and a mean age of 60 years, ranging from roughly 23 to 80, were recorded for the dose-escalation cohort. The point of sequencing TCRbeta in the periphery was to test whether ivuxolimab changed TCR sequence diversity and drove clonal T-cell expansion. Intravenous ivuxolimab was administered to patients every 2 weeks at six dose levels: 0.01, 0.1, 0.3, 1.5, 3 and 10 mg/kg. Patients were allowed to have had prior anti-PD-1, anti-PD-L1 or anti-CTLA-4 therapy, and around two fifths of the dose-escalation patients had been treated with checkpoint inhibitors. Partial responses occurred in three dose-escalation patients, of whom one had hepatocellular carcinoma and two had cutaneous melanoma. Among the roughly 52 dose-escalation patients, roughly 20 had hepatocellular carcinoma, roughly 15 melanoma, 9 renal cell carcinoma and 9 head and neck cancer. The monotherapy dose-escalation portion (N of about 50 patients) of the phase I ivuxolimab trial is reported in the paper.

To sequence the TCRbeta CDR3 region, genomic DNA was isolated from the sorted cells. The immunoSEQ Assay was used for sequencing of TCRbeta CDR3 regions. As stored in TCRdb, this immuneACCESS dataset retains in-frame rearrangements with V and J assigned. A fraction of the clones does not appear; measured against another copy, unresolved V genes explain less than half of the discrepancy, and the remainder lacks a known reason. Counted in this sample were some 99,000 clones; around 88% of them appeared once. 0.5% of the sample is taken by the ten largest. V and J lose 4 bases and 0 bases, and a span of 11 bases separates them. Taken from cysteine to phenylalanine, the CDR3 has 15 residues. Just CDR3 DNA is preserved here, 45 bases in frame from base 1. Sequences SGHNT (CDR1) and YYREEE (CDR2) are obtained from the germline V gene (reference sequence). Patients with autoimmune disease history or receiving systemic immunosuppression were excluded from the trial. Peripheral blood for TCR sequencing was collected from all dose cohorts at baseline, on cycle 4 day 1, and on cycle 7 day 1. Samples came from an open-label, multicenter, first-in-human phase I dose-escalation trial of ivuxolimab. Adults with locally advanced or metastatic melanoma, renal cell, hepatocellular, or head and neck squamous cell carcinoma were enrolled in the trial. Before TCR sequencing, CD4+ and CD8+ T cells were separately sorted from peripheral blood.

On this clone: This clone's antigen is unknown. Qualities for individual bases were not recorded, and no much larger clone is one base off.

Points the paper makes about the study in general: At doses of 0.1 to 3.0 mg/kg, clonal expansion of both CD4+ and CD8+ T cells in blood was seen between baseline and week 6. Low levels of normalized T-cell clonal expansion were also seen in some nonresponding patients. Partial responders in the 0.1-3.0 mg/kg groups had among the lowest normalized peripheral clonal expansion, especially among CD8+ T cells. After ivuxolimab, more expanded clones were found on average in CD8+ T cells than in CD4+ T cells. The antigen specificity of the peripheral T cells that underwent clonal expansion was not determined.

The chain is assembled from TRBV5-4 and TRBJ2-1; the D gene is possibly TRBD1, with 5 bases matching. Sequencing used CD4+ or CD8+ T cells sorted from blood, obtained in a trial of the OX40 agonist ivuxolimab. The source of this sequence is an adult with an advanced solid tumor such as melanoma, head and neck, liver or kidney cancer. The CDR3 region: CASSPDKNSYNEQFF. In nucleotide form, the sequence is TGTGCCAGCAGCCCGGACAAAAACTCCTACAATGAGCAGTTCTTC.